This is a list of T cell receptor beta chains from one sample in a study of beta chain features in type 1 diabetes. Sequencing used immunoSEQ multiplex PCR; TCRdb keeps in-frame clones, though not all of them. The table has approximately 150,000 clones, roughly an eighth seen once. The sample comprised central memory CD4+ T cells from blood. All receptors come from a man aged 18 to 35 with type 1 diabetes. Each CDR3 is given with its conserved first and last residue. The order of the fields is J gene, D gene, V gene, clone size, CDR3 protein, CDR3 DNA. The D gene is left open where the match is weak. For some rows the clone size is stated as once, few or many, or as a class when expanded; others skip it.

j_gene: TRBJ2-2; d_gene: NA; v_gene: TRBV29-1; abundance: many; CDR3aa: CSVEAGRTGELFF; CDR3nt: TGCAGCGTTGAAGCGGGGCGCACCGGGGAGCTGTTTTTT
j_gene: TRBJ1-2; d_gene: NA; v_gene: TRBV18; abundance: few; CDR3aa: CASSPDEGYYGYTF; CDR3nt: TGTGCCAGCTCACCCGATGAGGGATACTATGGCTACACCTTC
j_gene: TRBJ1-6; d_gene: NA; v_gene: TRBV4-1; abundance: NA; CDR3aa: CASSQGDTNSPLHF; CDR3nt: TGCGCCAGCAGCCAAGGGGACACTAATTCACCCCTCCACTTT
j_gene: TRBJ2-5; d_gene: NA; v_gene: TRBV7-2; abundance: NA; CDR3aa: CASSLETGQPQETQYF; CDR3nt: TGTGCCAGCAGCTTAGAGACTGGACAGCCCCAAGAGACCCAGTACTTC
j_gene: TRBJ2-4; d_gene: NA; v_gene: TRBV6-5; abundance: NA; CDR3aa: CASSLTLETNIQYF; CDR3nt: TGTGCCAGCAGCCTGACGTTAGAGACGAACATTCAGTACTTC
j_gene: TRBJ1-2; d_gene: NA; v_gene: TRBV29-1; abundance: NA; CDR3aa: CSVHEPGGYTF; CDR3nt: TGCAGCGTCCACGAACCAGGTGGCTACACCTTC
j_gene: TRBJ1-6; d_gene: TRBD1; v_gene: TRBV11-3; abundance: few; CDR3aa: CASSSGQGNSPLHF; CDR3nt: TGTGCCAGCAGCTCAGGACAGGGTAATTCACCCCTCCACTTT
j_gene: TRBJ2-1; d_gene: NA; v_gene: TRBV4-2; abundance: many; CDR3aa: CASSQEIRDDNEQFF; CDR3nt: TGTGCCAGCAGCCAGGAAATCCGGGACGACAATGAGCAGTTCTTC
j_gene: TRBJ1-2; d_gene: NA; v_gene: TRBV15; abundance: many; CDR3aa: CATQDSYYGYTF; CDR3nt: TGTGCCACCCAAGACAGCTACTATGGCTACACCTTC
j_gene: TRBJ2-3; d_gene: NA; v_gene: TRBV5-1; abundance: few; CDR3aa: CASSVGTPQDTQYF; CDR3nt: TGCGCCAGCAGCGTCGGGACTCCTCAAGATACGCAGTATTTT
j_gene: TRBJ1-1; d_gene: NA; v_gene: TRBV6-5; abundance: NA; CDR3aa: CASSYSVRGHTEAFF; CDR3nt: TGTGCCAGCAGTTACTCGGTCAGGGGACACACTGAAGCTTTCTTT
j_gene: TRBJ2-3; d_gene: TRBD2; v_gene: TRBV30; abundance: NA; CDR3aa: CAWSRGGTDTQYF; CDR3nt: TGTGCCTGGTCTCGCGGGGGGACAGATACGCAGTATTTT
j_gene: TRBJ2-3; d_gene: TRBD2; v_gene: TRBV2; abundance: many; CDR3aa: CAGGGRRGNTQYF; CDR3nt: TGTGCCGGGGGGGGACGCCGTGGAAATACGCAGTATTTT
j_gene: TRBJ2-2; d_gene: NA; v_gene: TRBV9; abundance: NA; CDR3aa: CASSVLGGTTGELFF; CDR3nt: TGTGCCAGCAGCGTACTTGGGGGGACCACCGGGGAGCTGTTTTTT
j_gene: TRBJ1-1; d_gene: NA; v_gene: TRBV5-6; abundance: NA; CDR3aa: CASSSPLTGRTEAFF; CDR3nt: TGTGCCAGCAGCTCACCTCTGACTGGGAGGACTGAAGCTTTCTTT
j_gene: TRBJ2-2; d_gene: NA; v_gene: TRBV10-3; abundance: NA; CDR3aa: CAISDLAESGELFF; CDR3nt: TGTGCCATCAGTGACCTTGCGGAGAGCGGGGAGCTGTTTTTT
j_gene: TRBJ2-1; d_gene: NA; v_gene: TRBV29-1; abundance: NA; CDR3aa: CSASDRSYNEQFF; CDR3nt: TGCAGCGCCTCGGACCGCTCCTACAATGAGCAGTTCTTC
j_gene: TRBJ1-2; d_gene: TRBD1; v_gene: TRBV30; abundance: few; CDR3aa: CAWTDSQGMGGYTF; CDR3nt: TGTGCCTGGACGGACTCACAGGGGATGGGAGGCTACACCTTC
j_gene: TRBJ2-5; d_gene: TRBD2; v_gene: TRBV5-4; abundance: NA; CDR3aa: CASSLPLAGAGETQYF; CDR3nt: TGTGCCAGCAGCTTACCACTAGCGGGGGCGGGAGAGACCCAGTACTTC
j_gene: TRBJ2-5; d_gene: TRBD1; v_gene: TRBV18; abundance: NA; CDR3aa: CASSPGTAQETQYF; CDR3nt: TGTGCCAGCTCACCAGGGACAGCGCAAGAGACCCAGTACTTC
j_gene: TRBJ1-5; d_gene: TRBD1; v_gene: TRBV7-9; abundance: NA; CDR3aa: CASSSTGTGFRSPPQHF; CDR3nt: TGTGCCAGCAGTTCAACCGGGACAGGCTTTCGGTCTCCGCCCCAGCATTTT
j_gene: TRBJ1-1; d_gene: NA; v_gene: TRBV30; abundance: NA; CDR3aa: CASDRSRNTEAFF; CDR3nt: TGTGCCTCCGACCGCTCACGGAACACTGAAGCTTTCTTT
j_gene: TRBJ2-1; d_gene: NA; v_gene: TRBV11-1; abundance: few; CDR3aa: CASSFRGQPYNEQFF; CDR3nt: TGTGCCAGCAGCTTCCGCGGCCAACCTTACAATGAGCAGTTCTTC
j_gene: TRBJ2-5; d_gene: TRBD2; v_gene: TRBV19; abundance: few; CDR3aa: CASSIASGVSQETQYF; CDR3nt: TGTGCCAGTAGTATTGCTAGCGGGGTTTCGCAAGAGACCCAGTACTTC
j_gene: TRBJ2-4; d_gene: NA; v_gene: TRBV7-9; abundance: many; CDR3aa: CASSKEGLAKNIQYF; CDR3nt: TGTGCCAGCAGCAAGGAGGGACTAGCCAAAAACATTCAGTACTTC
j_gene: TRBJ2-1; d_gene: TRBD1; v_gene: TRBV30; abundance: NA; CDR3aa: CAWRPPVGQEQFF; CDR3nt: TGTGCCTGGAGACCCCCGGTGGGACAGGAGCAGTTCTTC
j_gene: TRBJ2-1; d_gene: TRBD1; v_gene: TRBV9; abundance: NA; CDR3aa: CASSVAPGTGNMGEQFF; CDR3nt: TGTGCCAGCAGCGTAGCCCCCGGGACAGGGAATATGGGTGAGCAGTTCTTC
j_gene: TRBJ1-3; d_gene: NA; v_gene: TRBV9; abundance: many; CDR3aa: CASSVTGWRSSGNTIYF; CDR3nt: TGTGCCAGCAGCGTTACAGGGTGGAGGAGCTCTGGAAACACCATATATTTT
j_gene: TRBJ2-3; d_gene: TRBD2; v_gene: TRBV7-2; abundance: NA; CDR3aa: CASSPGLAGENTDTQYF; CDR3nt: TGTGCCAGCAGCCCAGGACTAGCGGGGGAGAACACAGATACGCAGTATTTT
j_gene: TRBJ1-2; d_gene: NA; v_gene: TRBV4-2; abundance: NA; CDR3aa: CASSQDLTGKGYTF; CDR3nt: TGTGCCAGCAGCCAAGATCTTACAGGGAAGGGCTACACCTTC
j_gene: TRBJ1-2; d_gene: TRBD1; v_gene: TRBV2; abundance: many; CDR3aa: CASSPPGTVGYTF; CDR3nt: TGTGCCAGCAGCCCACCGGGGACAGTCGGCTACACCTTC
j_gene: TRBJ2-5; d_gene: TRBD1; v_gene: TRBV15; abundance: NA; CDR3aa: CATSRDVGQGPETQYF; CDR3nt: TGTGCCACCAGCAGAGATGTGGGACAGGGTCCAGAGACCCAGTACTTC
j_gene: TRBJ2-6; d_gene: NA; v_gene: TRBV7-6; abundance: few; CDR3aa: CASSLELFSGANVLTF; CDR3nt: TGTGCCAGCAGCTTAGAGCTGTTCTCTGGGGCCAACGTCCTGACTTTC
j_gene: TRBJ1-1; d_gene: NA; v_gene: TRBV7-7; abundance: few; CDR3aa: CASSLDLNTEAFF; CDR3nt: TGTGCCAGCAGCTTAGACTTGAACACTGAAGCTTTCTTT
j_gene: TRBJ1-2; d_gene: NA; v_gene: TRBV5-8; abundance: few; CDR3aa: CASSLPRGQYGYTF; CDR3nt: TGTGCCAGCAGCTTGCCCCGAGGCCAATATGGCTACACCTTC
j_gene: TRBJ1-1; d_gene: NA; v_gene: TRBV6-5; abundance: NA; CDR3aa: CASSYSYGRTNTEAFF; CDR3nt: TGTGCCAGCAGTTACTCGTATGGCAGGACGAACACTGAAGCTTTCTTT
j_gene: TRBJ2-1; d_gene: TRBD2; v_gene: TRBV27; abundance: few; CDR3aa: CASSPVLAAGGEQFF; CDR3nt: TGTGCCAGCAGCCCCGTTCTAGCGGCGGGGGGTGAGCAGTTCTTC
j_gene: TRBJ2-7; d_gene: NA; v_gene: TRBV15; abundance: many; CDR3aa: CATSRDQEYEQYF; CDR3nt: TGTGCCACCAGCAGAGATCAGGAATACGAGCAGTACTTC
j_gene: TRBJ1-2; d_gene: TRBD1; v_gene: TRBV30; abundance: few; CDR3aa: CAWARGQPTNYGYTF; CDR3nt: TGTGCCTGGGCCCGGGGACAGCCAACTAACTATGGCTACACCTTC
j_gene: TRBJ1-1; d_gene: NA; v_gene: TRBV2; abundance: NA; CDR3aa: CASSDRDRLAFF; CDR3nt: TGTGCCAGCAGTGACAGGGACCGGCTTGCTTTCTTT
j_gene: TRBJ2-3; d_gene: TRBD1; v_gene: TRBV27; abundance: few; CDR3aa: CASSLKGAPTDTQYF; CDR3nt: TGTGCCAGCAGTCTAAAGGGGGCCCCCACAGATACGCAGTATTTT